Below are 14 T cell receptor beta chains sequenced from a single sample in a study of glioma-infiltrating T cells listed by TCRdb under 2016. Sequencing was performed on an Illumina MiSeq. TCR alpha and beta CDR3 regions were amplified with the iRepertoire nested amplicon-rescue multiplex PCR (arm-PCR) platform from RNA. TCRdb trimmed the raw reads at Q25, called clones with MiXCR and kept productive beta chains. When rows share a CDR3 protein, they turn into one entry using the most common DNA and genes. For this sample the table gives 150,000 to 200,000 distinct CDR3 sequences, of which approximately 30% were detected only once. Around 21% of the sample lies in the top ten. The sequenced sample was glioma tissue, nonneoplastic brain tissue, or PBMCs (not recorded which). The receptor set was obtained from a human donor with low-grade glioma or glioblastoma, undergoing nonglioma brain surgery, or in good health (not recorded which).

The gene calls are TRBV29-1 and TRBJ2-3; D is unresolved. The CDR3 length is 13 residues. V lost 4 bases and J 1 base, leaving 9 bases between the germline ends. Germline assignment: CDR1 SQVTM and CDR2 ANQGSEA. CDR3 in DNA: TGCAGCGTTGTTGGGCAGGGCACAGATACGCAGTATTTT. Translating gives CSVVGQGTDTQYF.

Ten or more counts support this clonotype. The chain links TRBV20-1 to TRBJ2-1; possibly TRBD2 for D (5 bases). Trimming shortened V by 0 bases and J by 11 bases, and 8 bases separated the two germline ends. The CDR3 consists of 11 residues. Germline-derived CDR1 and CDR2 are DFQATT and SNEGSKA (reference sequence). The CDR3 DNA sequence: TGCAGTGCTAGAGATTCGGGGAAGCAGTTCTTC. It specifies CSARDSGKQFF.

In this sample, this clonotype turned up many times. The chain employs TRBV14 and TRBJ2-3; TRBD2 might be the D (6 bases). V was pared by 4 bases and J by 3 bases, with 17 bases between. This CDR3 comprises 16 residues. Germline CDR1 reads SGHDN; CDR2 reads FVKESK. In DNA form, the CDR3 reads TGTGCCAGCAGCCGTCGCCCGGGAGCGACAACAGATACGCAGTATTTT. Translating gives CASSRRPGATTDTQYF. Complete variable domain (other parts from reference TRBV14 and TRBJ2-3): EAGVTQFPSHSVIEKGQTVTLRCDPISGHDNLYWYRRVMGKEIKFLLHFVKESKQDESGMPNNRFLAERTGGTYSTLKVQPAELEDSGVYFCASSRRPGATTDTQYFGPGTRLTVL.

Notes on this clonotype: This may arise from a read error, as a much more abundant clone is one base away. The rearrangement uses TRBV12-3 or TRBV12-4 and TRBJ2-7, with D perhaps given as TRBD1 or TRBD2 (6 bases each). V lost 8 bases and J lost 1, with 18 bases in between. This CDR3 spans 15 amino acids. Here the CDR3 reads CASGPGGKWSYEQYF. In DNA form, the CDR3 reads TGTGCCAGCGGTCCCGGGGGCAAATGGTCCTACGAGCAGTACTTC.

There are many counts of this clonotype. The V call is TRBV7-2, the J call TRBJ2-7; 9 positions match TRBD2. V lost 4 bases to trimming and J lost 1 base; unmatched junction nucleotides: 5. CDR3 size: 15 residues. CDR1 is SGHTA and CDR2 is FQGNSA in the germline V gene. The DNA of the CDR3 is TGTGCCAGCAGCTCACTCGGACTAGCGTCCTACGAGCAGTACTTC. It yields the protein CASSSLGLASYEQYF.

This clonotype was observed at least ten times. The rearrangement uses TRBV5-1 and TRBJ2-3; no firm D call. CDR3 size: 13 residues. Looked up from germline, CDR1 is SGHRS and CDR2 is YFSETQ. The V end lost 0 bases, the J end lost 5 bases, and 7 bases lay between the germline ends. This CDR3 reads CASSLEGLDTQYF. CDR3 nucleotides: TGCGCCAGCAGCTTGGAAGGTTTAGATACGCAGTATTTT.

With regard to this clonotype: A much larger clone lies one base from this, so it may be a read error. The CDR3 ends on some other residue instead of the conserved phenylalanine or tryptophan, so this is likely a read error. The genes are TRBV4-2 and TRBJ1-2; D unresolved. V lost 5 bases to trimming and J lost 0 bases, with 13 bases between them. Per germline, CDR1 LGHNA and CDR2 YNFKEQ. The CDR3 consists of 15 residues. CDR3 protein: CASSLGPRTNYGYTL. The CDR3 bases are TGTGCCAGCAGCTTAGGTCCCCGAACTAACTATGGCTACACCTTG.

This clonotype was seen a few times. The gene calls are TRBV29-1 and TRBJ1-4, with 7 bases matching TRBD1. CDR1 is SQVTM, CDR2 ANQGSEA, per germline. The V segment lost 7 bases and the J segment 7 bases; nucleotides outside the gene matches: 6. This CDR3 comprises 12 residues. In DNA form, the CDR3 reads TGCAGCGGCTGGGACAGCAGTGAAAAACTGTTTTTT. Encoded protein: CSGWDSSEKLFF.

This clonotype was seen repeatedly, ten times or more. The chain employs TRBV2 and TRBJ2-1, with a weak D call TRBD2 (5 bases). CDR1 SNHLY and CDR2 FYNNEI come from the germline V gene. V gave up 7 bases and J gave up 6 bases, with 16 bases separating them. This CDR3 contains 14 residues. This CDR3 reads CASTTRVSSNEQFF. The CDR3 bases are TGTGCCAGCACAACTAGGGTTTCTTCCAATGAGCAGTTCTTC.

This clonotype was detected ten times or more. The rearrangement joins TRBV4-3 to TRBJ1-2; D gene unclear. V dropped 10 bases and J dropped 4 bases, with 16 bases sitting between them. CDR1 LGHNA and CDR2 YSLEER come from the germline V gene. The CDR3 runs 13 residues. The CDR3 region has the DNA TGCGCCACATCTAAGGACGGATCCTATGGCTACACCTTC. This translates into CATSKDGSYGYTF.

The V and J genes are TRBV19 and TRBJ2-2; D is undetermined. V lost 5 bases, J lost 7 bases, and 17 bases lay in between. This CDR3 has 15 amino acids. The germline gives CDR1 LNHDA, CDR2 SQIVND (reference sequence). The chain's CDR3 is CASSPWTSTSGELFF. The CDR3 nucleotides read TGTGCCAGTAGTCCGTGGACCAGCACCAGCGGGGAGCTGTTTTTT.

Note on this clonotype: This may arise from a read error, as a much more abundant clone is one base away. V usage is TRBV20-1 and J usage is TRBJ2-3; D perhaps matches TRBD1 (6 bases). The CDR3 is 14 residues long. CDR1 DFQATT and CDR2 SNEGSKA come from the germline V gene (reference sequence). Between the trimmed V and J ends, which lost 6 bases and 1 base, there was a span of 14 bases. CDR3 in DNA: TGCAGTGCCCTGTGGGCAGGGGGCACAGATACGCAGTATTTT. Translating it yields CSALWAGGTDTQYF.

This clonotype was recorded a few times. Relative to the germline gene, one junction end is altered; a read error may explain this. The J gene is TRBJ2-1, the V gene TRBV27; the match to TRBD1 covers 10 bases. This CDR3 is built from 15 residues. Germline-derived CDR1 and CDR2 are MNHEY and SMNVEV (reference sequence). The DNA for the CDR3 is TGTGCCAGCAGCTTATCGACAGGGGGCCGAGGTGAGCAGTTCTTC. It translates to CASSLSTGGRGEQFF.

This clonotype was recorded many times. This rearrangement joins TRBV24-1 to TRBJ1-5; D not resolved. Germline CDR1 and CDR2: KGHDR and SFDVKD. V was shortened by 7 bases and J by 6 bases, with 6 bases between the two germline ends. The CDR3 has 11 residues. The CDR3 loop reads CATSISQPQHF. DNA of the CDR3: TGTGCCACCAGCATTTCTCAGCCCCAGCATTTT.